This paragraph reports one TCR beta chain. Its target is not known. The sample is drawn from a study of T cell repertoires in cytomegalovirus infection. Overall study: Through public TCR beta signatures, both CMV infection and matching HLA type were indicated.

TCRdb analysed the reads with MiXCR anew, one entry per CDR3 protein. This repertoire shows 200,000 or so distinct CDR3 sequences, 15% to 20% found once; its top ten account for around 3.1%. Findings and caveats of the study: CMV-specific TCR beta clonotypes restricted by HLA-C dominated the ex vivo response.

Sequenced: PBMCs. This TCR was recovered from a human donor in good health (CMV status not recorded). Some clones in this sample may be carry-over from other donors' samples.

CDR3 nucleotide sequence: TGTGCCAGCTCACCATCGATGGATCAGCCCCAGCATTTT. Its translation is CASSPSMDQPQHF. The chain has TRBV18 and TRBJ1-5, with D uncertain. The CDR3 spans 13 residues. Trimming took 2 bases from V and 5 from J, leaving 7 bases between them. CDR1 and CDR2 from the germline V gene are KGHSH and LQKENI.